Presented here are 15 T cell receptor beta chains from one specimen sequenced in a study of PD-L1 blockade in urothelial cancer. Here immunoSEQ multiplex PCR was the method, and the copy in TCRdb shows in-frame clones only, minus some. The sample lists tens of thousands of clones, more than 65% occurring once. Sequencing was performed on PBMCs, taken around atezolizumab (anti-PD-L1) treatment. The receptor source for this set is a man between 60 and 70 years old with urothelial cancer.

The chain uses TRBV9 and TRBJ2-1; the match to TRBD2 covers 12 bases. Per the germline V gene, CDR1 is SGDLS and CDR2 is YYNGEE. The V segment lost 3 bases and the J segment 3 bases; nucleotides outside the gene matches: 7. This CDR3 contains 17 residues. CDR3 nucleotides: TGTGCCAGCAGCGACCGGACTAGCGGGACTAACTACAATGAGCAGTTCTTC. Translating gives CASSDRTSGTNYNEQFF. The entire variable domain, with the rest obtained from reference TRBV9 and TRBJ2-1, is as follows: DSGVTQTPKHLITATGQRVTLRCSPRSGDLSVYWYQQSLDQGLQFLIQYYNGEERAKGNILERFSAQQFPDLHSELNLSSLELGDSALYFCASSDRTSGTNYNEQFFGPGTRLTVL.

This clone was picked up a small number of times. This chain uses TRBV10-3 with TRBJ2-7; 10 bases map to TRBD2. V was pared by 6 bases and J by 1 base, with 3 bases of the junction left unmatched. Germline-derived CDR1 and CDR2 are ENHRY and SYGVKD. The CDR3 has 14 amino acids. Here the CDR3 reads CAIRGTSESYEQYF. The CDR3 region has the DNA TGTGCCATCAGGGGGACTAGCGAATCCTACGAGCAGTACTTC.

In this sample, this clone turned up a few times. This chain connects TRBV7-6 to TRBJ1-1, with 12 bases fitting TRBD1. This CDR3 is 15 amino acids long. In germline, CDR1 is SGHVS, CDR2 FNYEAQ. V trimming: 5 bases; J trimming: 6 bases; junction bases outside the gene matches: 7. The CDR3 nucleotides are TGTGCCAGCAGCCATCCGGGACAGGGGGCCGCTGAAGCTTTCTTT. It codes for CASSHPGQGAAEAFF.

The chain links TRBV19 to TRBJ1-5, with 9 positions matching TRBD1. CDR3 size: 15 residues. Germline V gene lookup returns CDR1 LNHDA and CDR2 SQIVND (reference sequence). The ends lost 6 bases at V and 6 bases at J; junction bases unmatched: 9. Written as DNA, the CDR3 is TGTGCCAGTAGCTTTGACAGGGGGGTAGGTCAGCCCCAGCATTTT. Protein: CASSFDRGVGQPQHF.

This sequence joins TRBV6-5 and TRBJ1-6; 7 bases line up with TRBD1. This CDR3 is built from 15 residues. J was trimmed by 7 bases and V by 7 bases; bases with no gene match: 10. The germline V gene has CDR1 MNHEY and CDR2 SVGAGI. The CDR3 DNA is TGTGCCAGCAAAAGAACAGGGGCGGCAAATTCACCCCTCCACTTT. Its protein is CASKRTGAANSPLHF.

This clone was recorded once. The genes are TRBV6-6 and TRBJ1-1, with no clear D. The CDR3 has 14 amino acids. Germline V lookup: CDR1 MNHNY, CDR2 SVGAGI (reference sequence). Between the trimmed V and J ends, which lost 6 bases and 1 base, there was a span of 12 bases. The CDR3 loop reads CASREITENTEAFF. In DNA, the CDR3 is TGTGCCAGCAGGGAAATAACAGAGAACACTGAAGCTTTCTTT.

The chain combines TRBV4-3 with TRBJ2-2, with D possibly TRBD1 on 5 matching bases. This CDR3 has 16 amino acids. Germline values: CDR1 LGHNA, CDR2 YSLEER. V lost 3 bases and J lost 4, with 15 bases in between. The CDR3 nucleotides read TGCGCCAGCAGCCAGGGATTAGCAGGGTCCACCGGGGAGCTGTTTTTT. Encoded protein: CASSQGLAGSTGELFF.

The chain has TRBV2 and TRBJ1-6, with TRBD1 matching over 8 bases. CDR3 length equals 20 residues. Germline values: CDR1 SNHLY, CDR2 FYNNEI. The ends lost 6 bases at V and 8 bases at J; junction bases unmatched: 24. Here the CDR3 reads CASRRSRDRMEWEGYSPLHF. The CDR3 DNA follows: TGTGCCAGCAGGCGTAGCCGGGACAGGATGGAATGGGAGGGCTATTCACCCCTCCACTTT. The variable domain in full, with the rest retrieved from reference TRBV2 and TRBJ1-6, is EPEVTQTPSHQVTQMGQEVILRCVPISNHLYFYWYRQILGQKVEFLVSFYNNEISEKSEIFDDQFSVERPDGSNFTLKIRSTKLEDSAMYFCASRRSRDRMEWEGYSPLHFGNGTRLTVT.

The rearrangement uses TRBV18 and TRBJ2-1, with TRBD2 identical over 9 bases. CDR3 length equals 16 residues. Trimming took 1 base from V and 6 from J; bases not matched to a gene: 7. Per the germline V gene, CDR1 is KGHSH and CDR2 is LQKENI. CDR3 nucleotides: TGTGCCAGCTCACCACTGGCGGGGGGGCCTTTCAATGAGCAGTTCTTC. Amino acids: CASSPLAGGPFNEQFF.

This clone was recorded at least ten times. The genes are TRBV11-2 and TRBJ1-2, with 10 bases lining up with TRBD1. This CDR3 comprises 14 residues. Germline V lookup: CDR1 SGHAT, CDR2 FQNNGV. Trimming cost V 7 bases and J 2 bases; bases outside gene matches: 4. CDR3 in DNA: TGTGCCAGCAAACCGGGACAGGGGAACTATGGCTACACCTTC. This encodes CASKPGQGNYGYTF. The variable domain in full, completed from reference TRBV11-2 and TRBJ1-2, reads EAGVAQSPRYKIIEKRQSVAFWCNPISGHATLYWYQQILGQGPKLLIQFQNNGVVDDSQLPKDRFSAERLKGVDSTLKIQPAKLEDSAVYLCASKPGQGNYGYTFGSGTRLTVV.

V gene TRBV6-5 combines with J gene TRBJ2-3; D possibly corresponds to TRBD2 (5 bases). This CDR3 has 13 amino acids. The V end lost 5 bases, the J end lost 3 bases, and 9 bases lay between the germline ends. Germline V gene sequence: CDR1 MNHEY, CDR2 SVGAGI. The CDR3 protein is CASSPPGTDTQYF. DNA of the CDR3: TGTGCCAGCAGTCCCCCGGGGACAGATACGCAGTATTTT.

This chain uses TRBV9 with TRBJ2-1; D is possibly TRBD1 (5 bases). Trimming removed 4 bases at V and 0 bases at J, with 14 bases between. This CDR3 is built from 16 residues. The germline CDR1 and CDR2 sequences are SGDLS and YYNGEE. In DNA, the CDR3 is TGTGCCAGCAGCCTTAGGGGCGGTAGCTCCTACAATGAGCAGTTCTTC. This gives the protein CASSLRGGSSYNEQFF.

The chain is built from TRBV10-3 and TRBJ2-2; D perhaps matches TRBD2 (6 bases). The CDR3 spans 16 residues. CDR1 and CDR2 (germline): ENHRY, SYGVKD. V lost 5 bases and J 1 base, leaving 14 bases between the germline ends. CDR3 DNA sequence: TGTGCCATCAGTCCAGTGGGAGGACTGAACACCGGGGAGCTGTTTTTT. This encodes CAISPVGGLNTGELFF.

There are a few counts of this clone. The chain couples TRBV27 to TRBJ1-2; D is ambiguous. The V end was cut by 7 bases, the J end by 7 bases, with 13 bases between. CDR3 length: 12 residues. CDR1 and CDR2 (germline): MNHEY, SMNVEV (reference sequence). The CDR3 here is CASIHLRAGYTF. The CDR3 nucleotides read TGTGCCAGCATCCATCTACGTGCTGGCTACACCTTC.

There are a few counts of this clone. This sequence joins TRBV12-5 and TRBJ2-2; 8 positions match TRBD1. Trimming removed 8 bases from V and 1 base from J; junction bases left unmatched: 9. This CDR3 is built from 16 residues. CDR1 is LGHNT and CDR2 is FRNRAP in the germline V gene. The CDR3 protein is CASKPSGTGNTGELFF. The CDR3 DNA reads TGTGCTAGTAAGCCATCCGGGACAGGGAACACCGGGGAGCTGTTTTTT.